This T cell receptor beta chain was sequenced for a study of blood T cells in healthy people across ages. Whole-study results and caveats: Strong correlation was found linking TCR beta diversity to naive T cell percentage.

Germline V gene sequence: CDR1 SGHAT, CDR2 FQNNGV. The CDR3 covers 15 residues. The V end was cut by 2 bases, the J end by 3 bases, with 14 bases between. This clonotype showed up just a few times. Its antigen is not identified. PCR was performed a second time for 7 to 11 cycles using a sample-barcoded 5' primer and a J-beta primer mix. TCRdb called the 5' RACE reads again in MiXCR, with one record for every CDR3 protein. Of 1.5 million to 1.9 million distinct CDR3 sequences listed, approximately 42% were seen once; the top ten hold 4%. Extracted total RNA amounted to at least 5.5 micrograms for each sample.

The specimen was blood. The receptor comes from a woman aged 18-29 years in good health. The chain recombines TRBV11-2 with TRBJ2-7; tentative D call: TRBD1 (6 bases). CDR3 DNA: TGTGCCAGCAGCTTACTGGGGGCGGGTTTCTACGAGCAGTACTTC. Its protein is CASSLLGAGFYEQYF.